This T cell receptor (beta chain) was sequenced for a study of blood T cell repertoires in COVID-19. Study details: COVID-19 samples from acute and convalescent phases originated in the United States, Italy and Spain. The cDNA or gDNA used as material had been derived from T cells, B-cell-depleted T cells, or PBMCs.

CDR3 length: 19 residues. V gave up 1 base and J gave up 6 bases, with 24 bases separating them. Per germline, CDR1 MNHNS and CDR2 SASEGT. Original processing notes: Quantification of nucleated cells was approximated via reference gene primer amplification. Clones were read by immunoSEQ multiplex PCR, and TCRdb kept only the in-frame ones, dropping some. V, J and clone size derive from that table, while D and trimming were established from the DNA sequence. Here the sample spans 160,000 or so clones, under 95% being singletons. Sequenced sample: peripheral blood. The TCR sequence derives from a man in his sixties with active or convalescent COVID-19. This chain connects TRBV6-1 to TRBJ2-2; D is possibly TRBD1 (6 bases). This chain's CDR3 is CASSEEPFRQGFKAGELFF. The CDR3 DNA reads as TGTGCCAGCAGTGAAGAGCCCTTTAGGCAGGGGTTCAAAGCCGGGGAGCTGTTTTTT.